These T cell receptor beta chains were read from a single sample in a study of cytotoxic CD8 clonotypes in ibrutinib-treated CLL. Assay: immunoSEQ multiplex PCR; the TCRdb copy retains only in-frame clones and omits some. The repertoire consists of roughly 250,000 clones, with roughly 70% occurring once and the leading ten covering 15% to 19%. Sequencing used PBMCs, obtained after 24 months of ibrutinib treatment. These receptors all come from a human donor with chronic lymphocytic leukemia. The CDR3 runs from the conserved cysteine through the conserved F or W. Some rows have no size entry. The others give once, few or many, or a class for an expanded clone.

abundance | j_gene | v_gene | CDR3aa
- | TRBJ2-5 | TRBV14 | CASSDNTEAQYF
- | TRBJ2-6 | TRBV6-5 | CASSRTGANVLTF
- | TRBJ2-2 | TRBV13 | CASSSGNPGGLFF
- | TRBJ2-6 | TRBV5-1 | CASSPRGESSGANVLTF
- | TRBJ2-3 | TRBV27 | CAARRAPSTDTQYF
few | TRBJ2-5 | TRBV4-1 | CASSLTAGETQYF
few | TRBJ1-5 | TRBV30 | CAWSAGTHSNQPQHF
- | TRBJ2-7 | TRBV29-1 | CSVLGSEGPYEQYF
- | TRBJ2-1 | TRBV9 | CASTIGAETYNEQFF
- | TRBJ1-1 | TRBV6-5 | CASSYTRAPGTEAFF
- | TRBJ1-2 | TRBV7-9 | CAAEGPGYTF
- | TRBJ1-2 | TRBV30 | CAWSVRARGERSYGYTF
- | TRBJ1-1 | TRBV18 | CASSPGDGRNTEAFF
- | TRBJ2-1 | TRBV5-1 | CASSLEGRAIYNEQFF
- | TRBJ2-1 | TRBV27 | CASSLAGGRYNEQFF